A single sample gave rise to the 29 T cell receptor beta chains below, sequenced in a study of blood T cell repertoires in COVID-19. Using immunoSEQ multiplex PCR, the repertoire was profiled, and TCRdb retains in-frame clones only, with some absent. Seen here are 250,000 to 350,000 clones, 70% to 90% observed once, and the top ten hold roughly 0.87%. Source material: peripheral blood. The receptors shown here come from a human donor with COVID-19, enrolled during active disease. The donor label of this sample is uncertain.

The chain combines TRBV7-8 with TRBJ2-5; D is ambiguous. The CDR3 loop spans 14 amino acids. The germline V gene has CDR1 SGHVS and CDR2 FQNEAQ. With 3 bases removed from V and 3 bases from J, the gap between germline ends came to 11 bases. The CDR3: CASSFGTVEETQYF. The CDR3 DNA reads as TGTGCCAGCAGCTTCGGCACAGTGGAAGAGACCCAGTACTTC.

This clone turned up a few times. The rearrangement links TRBV5-5 to TRBJ1-2; 8 bases map to TRBD1. J gave up 6 bases and V 4 bases, and 11 bases lay outside the gene matches. CDR1 is SGHKS and CDR2 is YYEKEE in the germline V gene (reference sequence). The CDR3 is 15 amino acids. The CDR3 DNA reads TGTGCCAGCAGCCAAAGCCGACAGGGGCTCAATGGCTACACCTTC. It codes for CASSQSRQGLNGYTF. Supplemented by reference TRBV5-5 and TRBJ1-2, the full variable domain reads DAGVTQSPTHLIKTRGQQVTLRCSPISGHKSVSWYQQVLGQGPQFIFQYYEKEERGRGNFPDRFSARQFPNYSSELNVNALLLGDSALYLCASSQSRQGLNGYTFGSGTRLTVV.

This clone was detected once. The gene calls are TRBV6-5 and TRBJ1-5; 7 bases agree with TRBD1. CDR3 length equals 14 residues. J gave up 4 bases and V 5 bases, and 5 bases lay outside the gene matches. The germline gives CDR1 MNHEY, CDR2 SVGAGI. CDR3 DNA sequence: TGTGCCAGCAGTCGGGACAGTTATAATCAGCCCCAGCATTTT. Translating gives CASSRDSYNQPQHF.

The chain joins TRBV27 to TRBJ2-2, with a weak D call TRBD2 (5 bases). The germline V and J ends were trimmed by 4 bases and 6 bases, with 18 bases remaining between them. The CDR3 contains 16 residues. Germline values: CDR1 MNHEY, CDR2 SMNVEV (reference sequence). CDR3 DNA sequence: TGTGCCAGCAGTTACCGGGGAGAAGATCTTTCCGGGGAGCTGTTTTTT. This translates into CASSYRGEDLSGELFF.

This clone was counted once. The chain couples TRBV6-5 to TRBJ2-1; TRBD1 matches 7 bases. Germline V gene sequence: CDR1 MNHEY, CDR2 SVGAGI. This CDR3 has 15 amino acids. V gave up 3 bases and J gave up 8 bases; unmatched junction bases: 10. The CDR3 DNA reads TGTGCCAGCAGTTATACAGGGGAGTATGTCTATGAGCAGTTCTTC. Translated, it gives CASSYTGEYVYEQFF.

V and J are TRBV10-1 and TRBJ1-2; 7 nucleotides align to TRBD1. This CDR3 has 14 residues. Trimming removed 5 bases from V and 7 bases from J; junction bases left unmatched: 10. The V gene's germline CDR1 is WNHNN and CDR2 SYGVQD (reference sequence). For the CDR3, the DNA is TGCGCCAGCAGTCCTGGACAGGCAACGGGTGGCTACACCTTC. It specifies CASSPGQATGGYTF.

This clone was counted once. V and J are TRBV5-1 and TRBJ1-4; D gene unclear. The ends were cut back, 4 bases at V and 0 bases at J, with 13 bases in the middle. Germline CDR1 reads SGHRS; CDR2 reads YFSETQ. This CDR3 contains 16 residues. CDR3 sequence reads: CASSPGGVSTNEKLFF. Here the CDR3 DNA reads TGCGCCAGCAGCCCCGGCGGGGTGTCAACTAATGAAAAACTGTTTTTT.

The gene calls are TRBV2 and TRBJ2-1, with TRBD1 identical over 11 bases. This CDR3 is 15 amino acids long. Per the germline V gene, CDR1 is SNHLY and CDR2 is FYNNEI. V shed 3 bases and J 8 bases; nucleotides not matched to a gene: 6. In DNA form, the CDR3 reads TGTGCCAGCAGTGATGGACAGGGGGCAGTCGATGAGCAGTTCTTC. It is translated as CASSDGQGAVDEQFF.

The rearrangement joins TRBV6-5 to TRBJ1-5; D call uncertain. The CDR3 runs to 14 residues. From germline, CDR1 is MNHEY and CDR2 SVGAGI. V dropped 7 bases and J dropped 6 bases, with 16 bases sitting between them. CDR3 nucleotides: TGTGCCAGCAAGAAATCCGATGAGGGTCAGCCCCAGCATTTT. Translation gives CASKKSDEGQPQHF.

The chain combines TRBV4-2 with TRBJ2-1, with TRBD1 matching 11 bases. CDR3 size: 17 residues. CDR1 and CDR2 from the germline V gene are LGHNA and YNFKEQ. V was clipped by 4 bases and J by 2 bases; unmatched bases: 7. The CDR3 region is CASSLTAGQGAYNEQFF. The CDR3 nucleotides read TGTGCCAGCAGCCTTACAGCGGGACAGGGGGCCTACAATGAGCAGTTCTTC.

V usage is TRBV5-4 and J usage is TRBJ2-3, with 13 bases matching TRBD2. The J segment lost 5 bases and the V segment lost 4 bases, leaving 13 bases of the junction unmatched. This CDR3 contains 18 residues. The germline V gene has CDR1 SGHNT and CDR2 YYREEE (reference sequence). DNA of the CDR3: TGTGCCAGCAGCCTGGCGGGACAGACTAGCGGGAGGAGAGATACGCAGTATTTT. Translated, it gives CASSLAGQTSGRRDTQYF.

The chain combines TRBV27 with TRBJ1-2; a weak D match, TRBD1 (6 bases). Germline V lookup: CDR1 MNHEY, CDR2 SMNVEV (reference sequence). The CDR3 runs to 14 residues. Trimming took 6 bases from V and 1 from J, leaving 12 bases between them. The CDR3 DNA sequence: TGTGCCAGCAGCTTCAGGGGCCGTAACTATGGCTACACCTTC. This encodes CASSFRGRNYGYTF.

The chain uses TRBV6-1 and TRBJ1-4; D uncertain. Germline lookup yields CDR1 MNHNS and CDR2 SASEGT. The V end was cut by 3 bases, the J end by 0 bases, with 8 bases between. This CDR3 has 15 amino acids. CDR3 region: CASSEDFSTNEKLFF. The DNA of the CDR3 is TGTGCCAGCAGTGAGGACTTCTCAACTAATGAAAAACTGTTTTTT.

The chain is built from TRBV28 and TRBJ2-7; 9 bases align to TRBD1. The CDR3 is made up of 15 amino acids. The V and J ends lost 6 bases and 2 bases, in that order; junction bases with no gene match: 8. Germline lookup yields CDR1 MDHEN and CDR2 SYDVKM. In DNA form, the CDR3 reads TGTGCCAGCAGCCCAAGCCGGGACAGGGCCTACGAGCAGTACTTC. Its protein product is CASSPSRDRAYEQYF.

This chain links TRBV2 with TRBJ2-2; weak D call: TRBD1 (6 bases). Germline V gene data show CDR1 as SNHLY and CDR2 as FYNNEI. The CDR3 has 14 amino acids. Trimming cost V 11 bases and J 1 base, with 14 bases left between them. CDR3 DNA: TGTGCCGGCCGACAGGCGGTGAACACCGGGGAGCTGTTTTTT. Its translation is CAGRQAVNTGELFF.

The V and J genes are TRBV27 and TRBJ1-2; TRBD1 matches 8 bases. This CDR3 spans 15 amino acids. Trimming cost V 5 bases and J 8 bases; bases outside gene matches: 13. The germline CDR1 and CDR2 sequences are MNHEY and SMNVEV (reference sequence). The DNA for the CDR3 is TGTGCCAGCAGTCTAGCCGGGACAGGAGGGGAAGGCTACACCTTC. It yields the protein CASSLAGTGGEGYTF.

The chain has TRBV5-1 and TRBJ2-7; TRBD1 might be the D (5 bases). Between the trimmed V and J ends, which lost 0 bases and 2 bases, there was a span of 15 bases. The length of the CDR3 is 16 residues. Germline values: CDR1 SGHRS, CDR2 YFSETQ. This chain's CDR3 is CASSLGSGAETYEQYF. The CDR3 DNA reads as TGCGCCAGCAGCTTGGGAAGTGGGGCGGAAACCTACGAGCAGTACTTC.

This chain uses TRBV18 with TRBJ1-5; D unclear. The CDR3 consists of 15 residues. Germline values: CDR1 KGHSH, CDR2 LQKENI. The V and J ends lost 5 bases and 0 bases respectively, with 11 bases between them. The chain's CDR3 is CASSSLLSSNQPQHF. The CDR3 DNA follows: TGTGCCAGCTCATCCCTTCTCTCTAGCAATCAGCCCCAGCATTTT.

This chain connects TRBV6-1 to TRBJ2-2; 10 bases are shared with TRBD1. Germline assignment: CDR1 MNHNS and CDR2 SASEGT. This CDR3 has 16 amino acids. The junction had 5 bases not matched to a gene; V was cut back by 1 base and J by 6 bases. The CDR3 nucleotides are TGTGCCAGCAGTGAAGTGGTGACAGGGGGCTCCGGGGAGCTGTTTTTT. Translation gives CASSEVVTGGSGELFF.

This clone was found once. This rearrangement joins TRBV15 to TRBJ2-1; D remains unclear. V shed 0 bases and J shed 12 bases, with 18 bases lying between them. This CDR3 region has 15 residues. Germline CDR1 is LNHNV and CDR2 is YYDKDF (reference sequence). In nucleotides, the CDR3 is TGTGCCACCAGCAGAGATCTCCACCACTCGATACGGCAGTTCTTC. Amino acid sequence: CATSRDLHHSIRQFF.

The rearrangement uses TRBV2 and TRBJ1-4; D may be TRBD1 (6 bases). Trimming removed 10 bases from V and 6 bases from J, with 18 bases in between. The length of the CDR3 is 14 residues. Germline V CDR1 and CDR2: SNHLY, FYNNEI. DNA of the CDR3: TGTGCCACGGCTTGGGGGGGCGGGGATGAAAAACTGTTTTTT. It specifies CATAWGGGDEKLFF.

This chain links TRBV4-2 with TRBJ2-1; 11 nucleotides agree with TRBD2. Germline lookup yields CDR1 LGHNA and CDR2 YNFKEQ. CDR3 length: 16 residues. Losses at the gene ends were 0 bases for V and 6 bases for J; bases not matched to a gene: 4. The CDR3 here is CASSQELAGVANEQFF. CDR3 sequence (DNA): TGTGCCAGCAGCCAAGAACTAGCGGGAGTAGCCAATGAGCAGTTCTTC.

The CDR3 region is CASSLTGTGAYEQYF. The CDR3 DNA sequence: TGCGCCAGCAGCCTGACTGGGACAGGGGCCTACGAGCAGTACTTC. V and J are TRBV5-1 and TRBJ2-7; 10 bases are a match to TRBD1. J was trimmed by 2 bases and V by 4 bases; bases with no gene match: 6. CDR3 length: 15 amino acids. Per the germline V gene, CDR1 is SGHRS and CDR2 is YFSETQ.

The chain couples TRBV20-1 to TRBJ1-5; weak D call: TRBD1 (5 bases). Trimming stripped 3 bases from V and 0 bases from J, with 9 bases between. The CDR3 loop spans 14 amino acids. The germline CDR1 and CDR2 sequences are DFQATT and SNEGSKA (reference sequence). The CDR3 reads CSASRQGSNQPQHF. CDR3 bases: TGCAGTGCTAGTCGGCAGGGTAGCAATCAGCCCCAGCATTTT.

V gene TRBV12-5 combines with J gene TRBJ2-5; TRBD2 matches 7 bases. V lost 9 bases, J lost 2 bases, and 6 bases stayed unmatched. The CDR3 totals 13 residues. Germline loops: CDR1 LGHNT, CDR2 FRNRAP. DNA of the CDR3: TGTGCTAGCCAGTTCGGGGGGCAAGAGACCCAGTACTTC. Encoded protein: CASQFGGQETQYF.

The chain is built from TRBV4-1 and TRBJ1-1, with TRBD1 identical over 8 bases. With V trimmed by 3 bases and J by 12 bases, 9 bases remained unmatched. CDR1 is MGHRA and CDR2 is YSYEKL in the germline V gene. The CDR3 sequence is 13 residues long. The CDR3 sequence is CASSHNGQGLSFF. DNA for the CDR3: TGCGCCAGCAGCCATAATGGACAGGGATTGTCTTTCTTT.

The chain is built from TRBV6-6 and TRBJ2-2; TRBD1 is a possible D gene (5 bases). The germline V gene encodes CDR1 MNHNY and CDR2 SVGAGI (reference sequence). Between the trimmed V and J ends, which lost 6 bases and 4 bases, there was a span of 18 bases. CDR3 size: 16 residues. CDR3: CASSPSLGVGTGELFF. CDR3 bases: TGTGCCAGCAGCCCTAGTTTAGGGGTGGGCACCGGGGAGCTGTTTTTT.

This clone was found once. The chain is built from TRBV9 and TRBJ2-7; D gene unclear. Trimming shortened V by 0 bases and J by 2 bases, and 9 bases separated the two germline ends. From germline, CDR1 is SGDLS and CDR2 YYNGEE. The CDR3 loop spans 14 amino acids. CDR3 amino acids: CASSVGLGAYEQYF. CDR3 nucleotides: TGTGCCAGCAGCGTAGGGCTAGGAGCCTACGAGCAGTACTTC.

The chain recombines TRBV29-1 with TRBJ2-3, with D hard to call. Germline-derived CDR1 and CDR2 are SQVTM and ANQGSEA. The CDR3 contains 12 residues. V was trimmed by 2 bases and J by 2 bases, leaving 5 bases between them. CDR3 protein: CSVEQNTDTQYF. CDR3 in DNA: TGCAGCGTTGAACAGAACACAGATACGCAGTATTTT.